Each of the 19 T cell receptor beta chains below was sequenced from the same sample in a study of tumor-infiltrating lymphocytes in localized non-small cell lung cancer. Repertoires were generated with immunoSEQ multiplex PCR, while TCRdb's copy carries only in-frame clones and drops some. The table lists some 7,800 clones, around 77% of them singletons. Sequencing input: uninvolved lung tissue not adjacent to the tumor. The receptor source for this set is a human donor with non-small cell lung cancer.

This clone came up once. The rearrangement joins TRBV5-4 to TRBJ1-1; no clear D gene. The CDR3 consists of 15 residues. The germline V gene encodes CDR1 SGHNT and CDR2 YYREEE (reference sequence). V was clipped by 4 bases and J by 6 bases, with 19 bases between them. CDR3 sequence (DNA): TGTGCCAGCAGCGAGCAGTACGGCCCCGGGGCTGAAGCTTTCTTT. As protein: CASSEQYGPGAEAFF.

The chain recombines TRBV2 with TRBJ1-2; 10 nucleotides align to TRBD1. The germline gives CDR1 SNHLY, CDR2 FYNNEI. The CDR3 has 14 residues. V dropped 5 bases and J dropped 7; count of bases not matched to a gene: 7. The CDR3 DNA sequence: TGTGCCAGCAGTAGATCCGGGACAGGGGTTGGCTACACCTTC. Amino acids: CASSRSGTGVGYTF.

This chain links TRBV2 with TRBJ2-1, with D possibly being TRBD2 (5 bases). There are 13 residues in the CDR3. The germline V gene encodes CDR1 SNHLY and CDR2 FYNNEI. V was shortened by 6 bases and J by 12 bases, with 18 bases between the two germline ends. CDR3 sequence: CASRGLAKQWQFF. The CDR3 DNA reads as TGTGCCAGCAGAGGCCTAGCCAAACAGTGGCAGTTCTTC. Combining the CDR3 with reference TRBV2 and TRBJ2-1 gives the whole variable domain EPEVTQTPSHQVTQMGQEVILRCVPISNHLYFYWYRQILGQKVEFLVSFYNNEISEKSEIFDDQFSVERPDGSNFTLKIRSTKLEDSAMYFCASRGLAKQWQFFGPGTRLTVL.

V usage is TRBV30 and J usage is TRBJ2-5, with D possibly being TRBD1 or TRBD2 (5 bases each). Germline CDR1 and CDR2: GTSNPN and SVGIG (reference sequence). The ends were cut back, 5 bases at V and 4 bases at J, with 14 bases in the middle. The CDR3 is 13 amino acids. The CDR3 DNA sequence: TGTGCCTGGTCACCTCAGAGGGGAGAGACCCAGTACTTC. This translates into CAWSPQRGETQYF.

The CDR3 is CASSFDLNTEAFF. In DNA, the CDR3 is TGTGCCAGCAGCTTTGACCTGAACACTGAAGCTTTCTTT. This chain connects TRBV5-5 to TRBJ1-1; D is uncertain. Germline loops: CDR1 SGHKS, CDR2 YYEKEE (reference sequence). This CDR3 contains 13 residues. V was clipped by 2 bases and J by 0 bases, with 5 bases between them.

The V call is TRBV5-4, the J call TRBJ1-2, with a weak D call TRBD1 (5 bases). Trimming left V 0 bases short and J 3 bases short, with 12 bases between. There are 15 residues in the CDR3. Germline V gene data show CDR1 as SGHNT and CDR2 as YYREEE (reference sequence). CDR3 loop: CASSLGARADYGYTF. CDR3 in DNA: TGTGCCAGCAGCTTGGGGGCCAGGGCGGACTATGGCTACACCTTC. Full variable domain (rest looked up from reference TRBV5-4 and TRBJ1-2): ETGVTQSPTHLIKTRGQQVTLRCSSQSGHNTVSWYQQALGQGPQFIFQYYREEENGRGNFPPRFSGLQFPNYSSELNVNALELDDSALYLCASSLGARADYGYTFGSGTRLTVV.

Comments on this clone: This sample includes further DNA sequences coding for the same CDR3. V and J are TRBV5-1 and TRBJ2-3; 8 bases align to TRBD2. Germline V CDR1 and CDR2: SGHRS, YFSETQ. The CDR3 covers 16 residues. Trimming at V came to 0 bases and at J to 0 bases, leaving 3 bases not matched to a gene. DNA for the CDR3: TGCGCCAGCAGCTTGGCACTAGCGGCTAGCACAGATACGCAGTATTTT. It encodes CASSLALAASTDTQYF.

The chain links TRBV2 to TRBJ1-4; D gene uncertain. The germline CDR1 and CDR2 sequences are SNHLY and FYNNEI. Trimming cost V 8 bases and J 5 bases, with 12 bases left between them. CDR3 length equals 13 residues. As DNA, the CDR3 is TGTGCCAGCCATAAAAATGGGAATGAAAAACTGTTTTTT. Translated, it gives CASHKNGNEKLFF.

The chain recombines TRBV28 with TRBJ1-2, with D perhaps matching TRBD1 (6 bases). CDR1 is MDHEN and CDR2 is SYDVKM in the germline V gene. The CDR3 has 14 residues. Trimming stripped 3 bases from V and 8 bases from J, with 16 bases between. The CDR3 DNA is TGTGCCAGCAGTTTTCTGTCCGGGAGGGGGGGCTACACCTTC. It translates to CASSFLSGRGGYTF.

The chain joins TRBV28 to TRBJ2-7; 13 nucleotides match TRBD2. From germline, CDR1 is MDHEN and CDR2 SYDVKM. V shed 5 bases, J shed 3 bases, and the junction held 4 bases outside the gene matches. This CDR3 has 15 residues. The CDR3 region has the DNA TGTGCCAGCAGTGCGCGACTAGCGGGGGGCTACGAGCAGTACTTC. Its translation: CASSARLAGGYEQYF. Drawing the rest from reference TRBV28 and TRBJ2-7, the complete variable domain is DVKVTQSSRYLVKRTGEKVFLECVQDMDHENMFWYRQDPGLGLRLIYFSYDVKMKEKGDIPEGYSVSREKKERFSLILESASTNQTSMYLCASSARLAGGYEQYFGPGTRLTVT.

This sequence joins TRBV11-2 and TRBJ1-1, with D tentatively TRBD1 (5 bases). Deletions cut 5 bases from V and 2 bases from J, with 18 bases between. The CDR3 has 16 amino acids. Germline-derived CDR1 and CDR2 are SGHAT and FQNNGV. CDR3 nucleotides: TGTGCCAGCAGCCCGACTCCGGGGCAACCCAACACTGAAGCTTTCTTT. It is translated as CASSPTPGQPNTEAFF.

This clone occurred once. This sequence joins TRBV6-4 and TRBJ2-3; D is undetermined. Trimming pared 0 bases from V and 5 bases from J, leaving 6 bases between. The CDR3 runs 13 residues. The V gene's germline CDR1 is MRHNA and CDR2 SNTAGT. CDR3: CASSDSVEDTQYF. CDR3 sequence (DNA): TGTGCCAGCAGTGACTCGGTTGAAGATACGCAGTATTTT.

The V and J genes are TRBV28 and TRBJ1-2, with TRBD1 identical over 9 bases. V gave up 5 bases and J gave up 6 bases; unmatched junction bases: 7. The germline CDR1 and CDR2 sequences are MDHEN and SYDVKM. The CDR3 covers 14 residues. CDR3 coding DNA: TGTGCCAGCAGTCCCTGGACAGGGGAAGATGGCTACACCTTC. As protein: CASSPWTGEDGYTF.

The chain carries TRBV19 and TRBJ1-5; D is uncertain. Trimming removed 5 bases from V and 0 bases from J, with 8 bases in between. The CDR3 spans 14 residues. Germline V gene data show CDR1 as LNHDA and CDR2 as SQIVND (reference sequence). Here the CDR3 reads CASSRSLSNQPQHF. As DNA, the CDR3 is TGTGCCAGTAGTCGAAGTCTTAGCAATCAGCCCCAGCATTTT.

V gene TRBV19 combines with J gene TRBJ2-3, with 8 bases aligning to TRBD2. Germline CDR1 and CDR2: LNHDA and SQIVND (reference sequence). The CDR3 totals 15 residues. J lost 5 bases, V lost 3 bases, and 7 bases had no gene match. In DNA, the CDR3 is TGTGCCAGTAGTATGGAAGGACTAGCTAAAGATACGCAGTATTTT. It yields the protein CASSMEGLAKDTQYF.

The chain couples TRBV5-1 to TRBJ1-1; D remains unclear. Germline CDR1 reads SGHRS; CDR2 reads YFSETQ. The CDR3 totals 13 residues. The ends were cut back, 4 bases at V and 0 bases at J, with 7 bases in the middle. The CDR3 loop reads CASSQNMNTEAFF. In nucleotides, the CDR3 is TGCGCCAGCAGCCAAAACATGAACACTGAAGCTTTCTTT. Filled out from reference TRBV5-1 and TRBJ1-1, the complete variable domain reads KAGVTQTPRYLIKTRGQQVTLSCSPISGHRSVSWYQQTPGQGLQFLFEYFSETQRNKGNFPGRFSGRQFSNSRSEMNVSTLELGDSALYLCASSQNMNTEAFFGQGTRLTVV.

The rearrangement uses TRBV9 and TRBJ1-4; the D gene is possibly TRBD1 (5 bases). The CDR3 has 17 residues. Germline V lookup: CDR1 SGDLS, CDR2 YYNGEE. V was shortened by 3 bases and J by 4 bases, with 19 bases between the two germline ends. The CDR3 bases are TGTGCCAGCAGCGCCCGCCAAGGGGCAGCTCATAATGAAAAACTGTTTTTT. Translating it yields CASSARQGAAHNEKLFF.

V usage is TRBV5-1 and J usage is TRBJ2-7; maybe TRBD2 (6 bases). The V and J ends lost 5 bases and 4 bases respectively, with 7 bases between them. CDR1 and CDR2 from the germline V gene are SGHRS and YFSETQ. This CDR3 has 11 residues. The CDR3 sequence: CASRAGYEQYF. Written as DNA, the CDR3 is TGCGCCAGCAGGGCGGGGTACGAGCAGTACTTC.

The chain couples TRBV11-2 to TRBJ2-5; 10 nucleotides match TRBD2. Per the germline V gene, CDR1 is SGHAT and CDR2 is FQNNGV. There are 14 residues in the CDR3. The trim removed 3 bases at V and 4 bases at J, leaving 2 bases unmatched. The CDR3 region is CASSLSGGAETQYF. CDR3 sequence (DNA): TGTGCCAGCAGCTTGAGCGGGGGGGCAGAGACCCAGTACTTC.